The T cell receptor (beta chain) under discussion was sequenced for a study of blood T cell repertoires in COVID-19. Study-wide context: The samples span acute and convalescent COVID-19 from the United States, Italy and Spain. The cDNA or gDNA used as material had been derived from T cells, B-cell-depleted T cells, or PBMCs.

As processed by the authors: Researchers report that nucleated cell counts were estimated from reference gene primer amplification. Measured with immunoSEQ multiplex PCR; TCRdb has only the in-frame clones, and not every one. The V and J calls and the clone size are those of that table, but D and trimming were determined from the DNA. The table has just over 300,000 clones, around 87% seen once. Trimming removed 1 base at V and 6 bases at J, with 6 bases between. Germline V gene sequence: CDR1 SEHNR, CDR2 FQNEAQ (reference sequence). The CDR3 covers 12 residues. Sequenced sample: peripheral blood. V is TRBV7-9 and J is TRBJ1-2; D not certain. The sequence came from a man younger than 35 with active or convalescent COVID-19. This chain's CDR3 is CASSLGEDGYTF. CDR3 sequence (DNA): TGTGCCAGCAGCTTAGGCGAGGATGGCTACACCTTC.